These T cell receptor beta chains were read from a single sample in a study of blood T cell repertoires in COVID-19. TCRdb keeps only in-frame clones here, not all; method: immunoSEQ multiplex PCR. The data show about 73,000 clones, with around 83% seen just once and about 6% held by the top ten. Specimen: peripheral blood. The receptors derive from a woman aged 55-75 years with acute or convalescent COVID-19. CDR3s include the opening cysteine and the closing phenylalanine or tryptophan. Each record gives: CDR3 DNA, CDR3 protein, J gene, D gene, clone size, CDR3 length, V gene. D genes are given only for firm matches. Rows give clone size only sometimes, using once, few, many, or a class for an expanded clone.

cdr3_nt: TGTGCCAGCAGCTTACCGACAGGGGGTAATTCACCCCTCCACTTT; cdr3_aa: CASSLPTGGNSPLHF; j_call: TRBJ1-6; d_call: TRBD1; clone_size: -; cdr3_length: 15; v_call: TRBV11-2
cdr3_nt: TGTGCCACCAGTGATCCCCGGGACAGCCACTACGAGCAGTACTTC; cdr3_aa: CATSDPRDSHYEQYF; j_call: TRBJ2-7; d_call: TRBD1; clone_size: -; cdr3_length: 15; v_call: TRBV24-1
cdr3_nt: TGTGCCAGCACCCCCGAAGAAGCAGGGGTCTATGGCTACACCTTC; cdr3_aa: CASTPEEAGVYGYTF; j_call: TRBJ1-2; d_call: -; clone_size: -; cdr3_length: 15; v_call: TRBV2
cdr3_nt: TGTGCCAGTAGTATAGCCCAGGGGTTCACAGATACGCAGTATTTT; cdr3_aa: CASSIAQGFTDTQYF; j_call: TRBJ2-3; d_call: -; clone_size: few; cdr3_length: 15; v_call: TRBV19
cdr3_nt: TGTGCCAGCAGTTTGAGTACAGGGCTGGCCAATGAGCAGTTCTTC; cdr3_aa: CASSLSTGLANEQFF; j_call: TRBJ2-1; d_call: -; clone_size: -; cdr3_length: 15; v_call: TRBV27
cdr3_nt: TGTGCCAGCAGCCCGGGACAGCGAATGAACACTGAAGCTTTCTTT; cdr3_aa: CASSPGQRMNTEAFF; j_call: TRBJ1-1; d_call: TRBD1; clone_size: -; cdr3_length: 15; v_call: TRBV9
cdr3_nt: TGTGCCAGCAGCTTAAAGTCCGGACTTCCGAGGGATACGCAGTATTTT; cdr3_aa: CASSLKSGLPRDTQYF; j_call: TRBJ2-3; d_call: -; clone_size: -; cdr3_length: 16; v_call: TRBV7-3
cdr3_nt: TGTGCCAGCAGCTTAGGGGCGGCAAACACTGAAGCTTTCTTT; cdr3_aa: CASSLGAANTEAFF; j_call: TRBJ1-1; d_call: -; clone_size: -; cdr3_length: 14; v_call: TRBV7-3
cdr3_nt: TGTGCCTGGAGCCAGGGGACGAACACTGAAGCTTTCTTT; cdr3_aa: CAWSQGTNTEAFF; j_call: TRBJ1-1; d_call: -; clone_size: -; cdr3_length: 13; v_call: TRBV30
cdr3_nt: TGTGCCACCAGTGATTTTCGGGACTATGGCTACACCTTC; cdr3_aa: CATSDFRDYGYTF; j_call: TRBJ1-2; d_call: -; clone_size: -; cdr3_length: 13; v_call: TRBV24-1